This T cell receptor (beta chain) derives from a study of T cells in Graves' hyperthyroidism and ophthalmopathy. RNA transcripts served as the template for amplifying TCR beta CDR3 regions. RT-PCR in the first round (using the HTBI primer set) targeted the TCR CDR3. TCRdb called the multiplex PCR reads again in MiXCR, with one record for every CDR3 protein. The table records around 350,000 distinct CDR3 sequences, roughly 15% of them present only once. The clonotype comes from a woman in her sixties or seventies with Graves' ophthalmopathy. Input material: blood.

The CDR3 loop reads CASRPWGRAGELFF. The DNA for the CDR3 is TGTGCCAGCAGGCCCTGGGGGAGGGCCGGGGAGCTGTTTTTT. The chain employs TRBV5-6 and TRBJ2-2, with 7 bases that match TRBD2. The CDR3 loop spans 14 amino acids. J lost 6 bases, V lost 5 bases, and 7 bases had no gene match. The germline CDR1 and CDR2 sequences are SGHDT and YYEEEE. Supplemented by reference TRBV5-6 and TRBJ2-2, the full variable domain reads DAGVTQSPTHLIKTRGQQVTLRCSPKSGHDTVSWYQQALGQGPQFIFQYYEEEERQRGNFPDRFSGHQFPNYSSELNVNALLLGDSALYLCASRPWGRAGELFFGEGSRLTVL.